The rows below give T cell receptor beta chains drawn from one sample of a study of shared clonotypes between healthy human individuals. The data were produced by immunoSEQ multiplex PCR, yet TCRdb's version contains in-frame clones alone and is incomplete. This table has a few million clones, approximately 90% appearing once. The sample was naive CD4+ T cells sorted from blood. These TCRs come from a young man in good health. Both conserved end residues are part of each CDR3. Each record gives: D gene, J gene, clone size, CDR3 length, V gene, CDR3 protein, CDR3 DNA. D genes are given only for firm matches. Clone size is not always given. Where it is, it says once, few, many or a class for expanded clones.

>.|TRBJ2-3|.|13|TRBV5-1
CASSLGGPDTQYF
TGCGCCAGCAGCTTGGGGGGTCCAGATACGCAGTATTTT
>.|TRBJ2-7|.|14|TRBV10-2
CASSENFLAAEQYF
TGCGCCAGCAGTGAGAATTTTTTAGCGGCCGAGCAGTACTTC
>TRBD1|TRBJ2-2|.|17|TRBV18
CASSPPTGTGNTGELFF
TGTGCCAGCTCACCACCCACAGGGACAGGGAACACCGGGGAGCTGTTTTTT
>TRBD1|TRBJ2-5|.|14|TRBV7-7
CASSGDRGQETQYF
TGTGCTAGCAGCGGGGACAGGGGGCAAGAGACCCAGTACTTC
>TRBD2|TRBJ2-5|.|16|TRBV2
CASSPSASGVQETQYF
TGTGCCAGCAGTCCTTCCGCTAGCGGGGTACAAGAGACCCAGTACTTC
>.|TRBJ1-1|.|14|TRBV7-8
CASSPPEGGAEAFF
TGTGCCAGCAGCCCTCCCGAGGGGGGAGCTGAAGCTTTCTTT
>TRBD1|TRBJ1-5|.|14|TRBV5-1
CASMRTGSNQPQHF
TGCGCCAGCATGCGGACAGGGAGCAATCAGCCCCAGCATTTT
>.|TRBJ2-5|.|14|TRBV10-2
CASGNPNGGETQYF
TGCGCCAGCGGAAATCCTAATGGGGGGGAGACCCAGTACTTC
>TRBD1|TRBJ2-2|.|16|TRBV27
CASRMDRASSTGELFF
TGTGCCAGCAGGATGGACAGGGCCTCGAGCACCGGGGAGCTGTTTTTT
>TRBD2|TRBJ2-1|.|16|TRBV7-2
CASSLALAGGLNEQFF
TGTGCCAGCAGCTTAGCGCTAGCGGGAGGGCTTAATGAGCAGTTCTTC
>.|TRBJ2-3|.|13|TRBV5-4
CASSSSGTDTQYF
TGTGCCAGCAGCTCTAGCGGCACAGATACGCAGTATTTT
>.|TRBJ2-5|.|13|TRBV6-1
CASRKDNEETQYF
TGTGCCAGCAGAAAGGACAATGAGGAGACCCAGTACTTC
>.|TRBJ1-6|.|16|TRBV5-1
CASSWGLSEGDSPLHF
TGCGCCAGCAGCTGGGGGCTTTCCGAAGGGGATTCACCCCTCCACTTT
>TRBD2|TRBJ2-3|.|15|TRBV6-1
CASSDSGGSTDTQYF
TGTGCCAGCAGTGATAGCGGGGGGAGCACAGATACGCAGTATTTT
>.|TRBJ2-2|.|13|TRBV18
CASSRQATGELFF
TGTGCCAGCTCGCGACAGGCCACCGGGGAGCTGTTTTTT
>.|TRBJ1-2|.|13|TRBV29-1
CSVAGGPNYGYTF
TGCAGCGTTGCCGGGGGGCCTAACTATGGCTACACCTTC
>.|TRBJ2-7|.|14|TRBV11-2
CASSFLTGPYEQYF
TGTGCCAGCAGCTTTCTGACAGGACCCTACGAGCAGTACTTC
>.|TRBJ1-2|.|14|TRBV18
CASSPERQDYGYTF
TGTGCCAGCTCACCAGAACGGCAGGACTATGGCTACACCTTC
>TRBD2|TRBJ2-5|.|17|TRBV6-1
CASSAQARGGDQETQYF
TGTGCCAGCAGTGCCCAGGCGCGGGGGGGAGACCAAGAGACCCAGTACTTC
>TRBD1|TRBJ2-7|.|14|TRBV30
CAWSVGQGRYEQYF
TGTGCCTGGAGTGTCGGACAGGGGAGATACGAGCAGTACTTC
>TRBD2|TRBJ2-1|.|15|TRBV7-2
CASSLTSGPGYEQFF
TGTGCCAGCAGCTTGACTAGCGGGCCCGGATATGAGCAGTTCTTC
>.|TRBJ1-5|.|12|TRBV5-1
CASSRGREPQHF
TGCGCCAGCAGCCGAGGGCGGGAGCCCCAGCATTTT
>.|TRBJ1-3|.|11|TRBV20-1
CSGVGGNTIYF
TGCAGTGGGGTAGGGGGAAACACCATATATTTT
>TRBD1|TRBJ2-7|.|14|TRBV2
CASSVDRGGFEQYF
TGTGCCAGCAGTGTCGACAGGGGAGGTTTCGAGCAGTACTTC
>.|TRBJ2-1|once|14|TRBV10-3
CAIKRQSSYNEQFF
TGTGCCATCAAGCGTCAGAGCTCCTACAATGAGCAGTTCTTC
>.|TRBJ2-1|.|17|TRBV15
CATSEDSTVLLYNEQFF
TGTGCCACCAGCGAGGATTCCACGGTCTTGCTATACAATGAGCAGTTCTTC
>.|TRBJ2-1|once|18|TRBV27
CASSAPSGQLFSYNEQFF
TGTGCCAGCAGTGCCCCATCCGGACAGTTATTCTCCTACAATGAGCAGTTCTTC
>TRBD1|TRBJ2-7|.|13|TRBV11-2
CASGVQGTYEQYF
TGTGCCAGCGGCGTACAGGGGACCTACGAGCAGTACTTC
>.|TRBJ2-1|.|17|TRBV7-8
CASSLWVASSSYNEQFF
TGTGCCAGCAGCTTATGGGTAGCGTCAAGCTCCTACAATGAGCAGTTCTTC
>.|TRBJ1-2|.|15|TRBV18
CASSPDSSSFYGYTF
TGTGCCAGCTCACCCGACAGCTCATCCTTCTATGGCTACACCTTC